The 10 T cell receptor beta chains in this list originate from one sample, sequenced in a study of tumor-infiltrating lymphocytes in primary liver carcinoma. cDNA specific to TCR beta was made from 500 ng of total RNA, with a constant-region primer employed for priming. What produced the TCR beta libraries was three nested multiplex PCR rounds using slightly modified ARM-PCR. TRBV1-TRBV30 forward primers and a C-beta reverse primer were used in the first two PCR rounds, which each ran for ten to eleven cycles. One entry per CDR3 protein, called by TCRdb with MiXCR from the multiplex PCR reads. The data contain approximately 54,000 distinct CDR3 sequences, roughly 77% of them seen just once; the ten biggest clones take up around 25%. Unsorted bulk tissue, roughly 20-33 mg of it, served as the source for co-extraction of RNA and DNA. The specimen sequenced was liver tumor tissue from sampling region 2. Subset defined: tumor region T2, inferior pole. These receptor sequences come from a man between 40 and 49 years old with primary liver carcinoma and hepatitis B virus infection.

In this sample, this clonotype turned up many times. This chain links TRBV12-3 or TRBV12-4 with TRBJ2-7; D is unresolved. The V gene lost 5 bases and the J gene lost 2 bases, with 25 bases spanning the gap. The CDR3 extends over 18 amino acids. In DNA, the CDR3 is TGTGCCAGCAGTCCGTTGCTCGGGCCGGGCGGTATGGCCTACGAGCAGTACTTC. Translating gives CASSPLLGPGGMAYEQYF.

This clonotype was counted a few times. J is TRBJ2-3 and V is TRBV25-1; 12 bases fit TRBD1. Germline V gene data show CDR1 as MGHDK and CDR2 as SYGVNS. V gave up 1 base and J gave up 6 bases; unmatched junction bases: 14. The CDR3 extends over 19 amino acids. CDR3: CASSESAGPGQGALDTQYF. In nucleotides, the CDR3 is TGTGCCAGCAGTGAATCCGCAGGTCCGGGACAGGGGGCATTGGATACGCAGTATTTT.

A few counts support this clonotype. A much more abundant neighbour one base away suggests this may be a read error. The chain couples TRBV7-9 to TRBJ1-3; D is ambiguous. This CDR3 region has 14 residues. The germline gives CDR1 SEHNR, CDR2 FQNEAQ (reference sequence). This chain's CDR3 is CAGSVSGPRNTIYF. CDR3 nucleotide sequence: TGTGCCGGCAGCGTTTCGGGCCCGAGAAACACCATATATTTT.

Points on this clonotype: The junction shows a germline mismatch at one end, possibly a read error. The chain couples TRBV4-1 to TRBJ2-7; D possibly corresponds to TRBD2 (6 bases). This CDR3 comprises 14 residues. The germline V gene has CDR1 MGHRA and CDR2 YSYEKL. CDR3 residues: CASSPRDSRLEQHF. The CDR3, as DNA: TGCGCCAGCAGCCCCCGGGACTCGCGGCTTGAGCAGCACTTC.

The V and J genes are TRBV28 and TRBJ2-5, with D maybe TRBD2 (6 bases). CDR1 MDHEN and CDR2 SYDVKM come from the germline V gene. CDR3 size: 13 residues. V was cut by 7 bases and J by 4 bases, with 13 bases left in between. Here the CDR3 reads CASKLVGGETQYF. The CDR3 nucleotides read TGTGCCAGCAAGCTAGTGGGGGGAGAGACCCAGTACTTC.

The CDR3 region has the DNA TGTGCCAGCAGCGGGGCATACAATGAGCAGTTCTTC. It yields the protein CASSGAYNEQFF. The chain is built from TRBV7-2 and TRBJ2-1; possibly TRBD1 for D (5 bases). Germline V lookup: CDR1 SGHTA, CDR2 FQGNSA. The CDR3 covers 12 residues. V was trimmed by 5 bases and J by 4 bases, leaving 6 bases between them.

Points on this clonotype: Since no conserved phenylalanine or tryptophan closes the CDR3, a read error is the likely cause. It is unclear where the CDR3 begins or ends on the DNA, so no DNA is shown, and the CDR3 is as TCRdb lists it. V is TRBV11-2 and J is TRBJ2-1; TRBD2, the table's D call, was not compared with the DNA. The CDR3 totals 12 residues, both ends included. CDR1 is SGHAT and CDR2 is FQNNGV in the germline V gene. The CDR3 spells CASSISGNEQLS.

As to this clonotype: Being one base from a much bigger clone, this may be a read error. The rearrangement uses TRBV28 and TRBJ2-7, with 9 bases aligning to TRBD1. From germline, CDR1 is MDHEN and CDR2 SYDVKM. The CDR3 runs 16 residues. V lost 3 bases, J lost 3 bases, and 9 bases stayed unmatched. CDR3 sequence: CASSFPWTGEVYEQYF. Written as DNA, the CDR3 is TGTGCCAGCAGTTTCCCCTGGACAGGGGAGGTCTACGAGCAGTACTTC. The variable domain in full, with the rest retrieved from reference TRBV28 and TRBJ2-7, is DVKVTQSSRYLVKRTGEKVFLECVQDMDHENMFWYRQDPGLGLRLIYFSYDVKMKEKGDIPEGYSVSREKKERFSLILESASTNQTSMYLCASSFPWTGEVYEQYFGPGTRLTVT.

In regard to this clonotype: The conserved phenylalanine or tryptophan normally closing the CDR3 is absent here, so this likely arose from a read error. The chain recombines TRBV5-1 with TRBJ1-1, with 10 nucleotides matching TRBD1. J lost 4 bases, V lost 7 bases, and 16 bases had no gene match. This CDR3 spans 17 amino acids. CDR1 is SGHRS and CDR2 is YFSETQ in the germline V gene. CDR3 in DNA: TGCGCCAGCTGCCAGAAGACAGGGGGCGGAGGTAGCACTGAAGCTTTCCTT. Translated: CASCQKTGGGGSTEAFL.

Concerning this clonotype: Without the conserved terminal phenylalanine or tryptophan, this CDR3 likely stems from a read error. The chain couples TRBV7-9 to TRBJ2-7; weak D call: TRBD2 (6 bases). This CDR3 contains 16 residues. The germline V gene has CDR1 SEHNR and CDR2 FQNEAQ (reference sequence). Here the CDR3 reads CASSLAAGQALREQYI. The CDR3 DNA reads TGTGCCAGTAGCTTAGCGGCGGGCCAGGCCTTGCGCGAGCAGTACATC.